A selection of T cell receptor beta chains follows, all from one sample in a study of neurological immune-mediated disorders. TCRdb itself ran the 5' RACE reads through MiXCR, one entry per CDR3 protein. In the table there are 55,000 to 65,000 distinct CDR3 sequences, 3.5% to 4.5% of which are singletons. Specimen: PBMCs. These receptor sequences come from a woman aged 45-65 years with multiple sclerosis. The CDR3 runs from the conserved cysteine through the conserved F or W. D genes are given only for firm matches. Size values are once, few and many counts, or a class for expanded clones, and some rows have none.

>TRBJ2-3|few|NA|TRBV7-2
CASSLGPGEGTDTQYF
TGTGCCAGCAGCTTAGGGCCAGGGGAGGGGACAGATACGCAGTATTTT
>TRBJ2-2|many|NA|TRBV7-3
CASSLDSSRERELFF
TGTGCCAGCAGCTTAGATTCCAGCCGAGAGCGGGAGCTGTTTTTT
>TRBJ1-4|many|TRBD1|TRBV29-1
CSAHRGPRPTNEKLFF
TGCAGCGCCCACAGGGGGCCTCGCCCAACTAATGAAAAACTGTTTTTT
>TRBJ2-7|many|NA|TRBV6-2/TRBV6-3
CASSSSTYEQYF
TGTGCCAGCAGTTCCTCAACCTACGAGCAGTACTTC
>TRBJ2-2|many|NA|TRBV2
CASGRSLATVTLRGELFF
TGTGCCAGCGGCCGTTCCCTCGCAACAGTAACCTTGCGGGGGGAGCTGTTTTTT
>TRBJ2-1|few|NA|TRBV4-2
CASSQGEGLSGLRYNEQFF
TGTGCCAGCAGCCAAGGCGAAGGTCTATCAGGGCTGCGTTACAATGAGCAGTTCTTC
>TRBJ2-7|many|TRBD2|TRBV29-1
CSVETSGTSYEQYF
TGCAGCGTTGAGACCTCCGGGACTAGCTACGAGCAGTACTTC
>TRBJ2-1|many|NA|TRBV11-2
CASSWDGSYNEQFF
TGTGCCAGCAGCTGGGACGGATCCTACAATGAGCAGTTCTTC
>TRBJ2-2|few|NA|TRBV5-1
CASSLSGMGGNTGELFF
TGCGCCAGCAGCTTGTCTGGGATGGGGGGCAACACCGGGGAGCTGTTTTTT
>TRBJ1-1|NA|NA|TRBV24-1
CATSDSLYTEAFF
TGTGCCACCAGTGACTCTTTATACACTGAAGCTTTCTTT
>TRBJ2-1|many|TRBD2|TRBV20-1
CSARGLAGGRYDNEQFF
TGCAGTGCTAGAGGTCTAGCGGGAGGCCGTTACGACAATGAGCAGTTCTTC
>TRBJ1-2|many|NA|TRBV4-2
CASSQGQGWEYGYTF
TGTGCCAGCAGCCAAGGGCAGGGATGGGAATATGGCTACACCTTC
>TRBJ2-5|many|TRBD2|TRBV20-1
CSAGAGADLETQYF
TGCAGTGCTGGAGCGGGAGCGGACCTGGAGACCCAGTACTTC
>TRBJ1-1|NA|NA|TRBV29-1
CSVEGGDTEAFF
TGCAGCGTTGAAGGAGGGGACACTGAAGCTTTCTTT
>TRBJ2-7|many|TRBD2|TRBV29-1
CSGRGGISYEQYF
TGCAGCGGGCGGGGAGGGATAAGCTACGAGCAGTACTTC
>TRBJ1-6|many|TRBD1|TRBV5-6
CASSSADRENSPLHF
TGTGCCAGCAGCTCAGCGGACAGGGAAAATTCACCCCTCCACTTT
>TRBJ2-4|NA|NA|TRBV27
CASRPEGSQDIQYF
TGTGCCAGCAGACCAGAGGGAAGTCAGGACATTCAGTACTTC
>TRBJ1-1|many|TRBD1|TRBV27
CASSLYGGQGATEAFF
TGTGCCAGCAGTTTATACGGGGGACAGGGTGCTACTGAAGCTTTCTTT
>TRBJ2-1|many|NA|TRBV5-6
CASSLVIGYNEQFF
TGTGCCAGCAGCTTGGTAATCGGATACAATGAGCAGTTCTTC
>TRBJ1-5|many|TRBD1|TRBV29-1
CSARTGTIEPQHF
TGCAGCGCTCGGACAGGGACAATTGAGCCCCAGCATTTT